A selection of T cell receptor beta chains follows, all from one sample in a study of T cells in Graves' hyperthyroidism and ophthalmopathy. TCRdb independently ran MiXCR on the multiplex PCR reads; one entry per CDR3 protein. This sample has roughly 580,000 distinct CDR3 sequences, with roughly 14% found just once. Input material: blood. All receptors derive from a woman in her 30s with Graves' hyperthyroidism that later progressed to Graves' ophthalmopathy. The CDR3 runs from the conserved cysteine through the conserved F or W. Each record gives: V gene, D gene, clone size, J gene, CDR3 protein, CDR3 DNA. The D gene is left open where the match is weak. For some rows the clone size is stated as once, few or many, or as a class when expanded; others skip it.

v_gene: TRBV12-3/TRBV12-4; d_gene: TRBD2; abundance: many; j_gene: TRBJ2-7; CDR3aa: CASSSREGSYEQYF; CDR3nt: TGTGCCAGCAGTTCGCGGGAGGGCTCCTACGAGCAGTACTTC
v_gene: TRBV5-1; d_gene: NA; abundance: few; j_gene: TRBJ2-5; CDR3aa: CASSLVDVMDMETQYF; CDR3nt: TGCGCCAGCAGCTTGGTAGATGTCATGGATATGGAGACCCAGTACTTC
v_gene: TRBV7-2; d_gene: NA; abundance: many; j_gene: TRBJ1-1; CDR3aa: CASSPYSGTTEAFF; CDR3nt: TGTGCCAGCAGCCCCTACTCAGGGACCACTGAAGCTTTCTTT
v_gene: TRBV15; d_gene: TRBD2; abundance: few; j_gene: TRBJ2-5; CDR3aa: CATSMGTSGQETQYF; CDR3nt: TGTGCCACCAGCATGGGCACTAGCGGACAAGAGACCCAGTACTTC
v_gene: TRBV4-1; d_gene: NA; abundance: NA; j_gene: TRBJ1-2; CDR3aa: CASSLPGRRTVDGYTF; CDR3nt: TGCGCCAGCAGCCTCCCGGGACGGCGCACGGTTGATGGCTACACCTTC
v_gene: TRBV9; d_gene: NA; abundance: NA; j_gene: TRBJ2-4; CDR3aa: CASSVDSGKNIQYF; CDR3nt: TGTGCCAGCAGCGTAGACAGCGGAAAAAACATTCAGTACTTC
v_gene: TRBV11-2; d_gene: TRBD1; abundance: many; j_gene: TRBJ2-1; CDR3aa: CASSLRDRGSNEQFF; CDR3nt: TGTGCCAGCAGCTTAAGGGACAGAGGGAGCAATGAGCAGTTCTTC
v_gene: TRBV6-1; d_gene: NA; abundance: NA; j_gene: TRBJ2-6; CDR3aa: CASSEVPRTSGANVLTF; CDR3nt: TGTGCCAGCAGTGAGGTCCCGAGGACCTCTGGGGCCAACGTCCTGACTTTC
v_gene: TRBV20-1; d_gene: NA; abundance: few; j_gene: TRBJ2-5; CDR3aa: CSARGLEGETQYF; CDR3nt: TGCAGTGCTAGAGGTTTGGAGGGTGAGACCCAGTACTTC
v_gene: TRBV7-2; d_gene: NA; abundance: many; j_gene: TRBJ2-7; CDR3aa: CASSSRRAYEQYF; CDR3nt: TGTGCCAGCAGCTCCAGGAGGGCCTACGAGCAGTACTTC
v_gene: TRBV6-2/TRBV6-3; d_gene: NA; abundance: many; j_gene: TRBJ2-5; CDR3aa: CASSRRQETQYF; CDR3nt: TGTGCCAGCAGTCGGAGACAAGAGACCCAGTACTTC
v_gene: TRBV12-3/TRBV12-4; d_gene: NA; abundance: many; j_gene: TRBJ2-1; CDR3aa: CASSITGILYNEQFF; CDR3nt: TGTGCCAGCAGCATTACAGGGATCCTTTACAATGAGCAGTTCTTC
v_gene: TRBV4-3; d_gene: TRBD1; abundance: NA; j_gene: TRBJ2-7; CDR3aa: CASSTNRGTHEQYF; CDR3nt: TGCGCCAGCAGCACCAACAGGGGCACCCACGAGCAGTACTTC
v_gene: TRBV7-9; d_gene: TRBD2; abundance: NA; j_gene: TRBJ2-5; CDR3aa: CASSLVTETSEHF; CDR3nt: TGTGCCAGCAGCTTAGTCACAGAGACTAGCGAACACTTC
v_gene: TRBV19; d_gene: TRBD2; abundance: NA; j_gene: TRBJ2-1; CDR3aa: CASSIWGLSNNEQFF; CDR3nt: TGTGCCAGTAGTATTTGGGGACTATCTAACAATGAGCAGTTCTTC
v_gene: TRBV6-2/TRBV6-3; d_gene: TRBD2; abundance: few; j_gene: TRBJ2-1; CDR3aa: CASSYQFIAGGGKDEQFF; CDR3nt: TGTGCCAGCAGTTACCAATTCATAGCGGGAGGGGGAAAAGATGAGCAGTTCTTC
v_gene: TRBV30; d_gene: TRBD1; abundance: many; j_gene: TRBJ2-2; CDR3aa: CAWSKRDREAGELFF; CDR3nt: TGTGCCTGGAGTAAACGGGACAGGGAAGCCGGGGAGCTGTTTTTT
v_gene: TRBV7-9; d_gene: NA; abundance: many; j_gene: TRBJ2-5; CDR3aa: CAIEPGKQETQYF; CDR3nt: TGTGCCATAGAGCCCGGGAAACAAGAGACCCAGTACTTC
v_gene: TRBV10-3; d_gene: NA; abundance: many; j_gene: TRBJ2-5; CDR3aa: CAISESGGQGTQYF; CDR3nt: TGTGCCATCAGTGAGTCTGGAGGCCAGGGGACCCAGTACTTC
v_gene: TRBV2; d_gene: TRBD1; abundance: many; j_gene: TRBJ1-2; CDR3aa: CASSLDRPNYGYTF; CDR3nt: TGTGCCAGCAGCCTGGACAGGCCTAACTATGGCTACACCTTC
v_gene: TRBV7-9; d_gene: NA; abundance: many; j_gene: TRBJ1-4; CDR3aa: CASSFGTVSNEKLFF; CDR3nt: TGTGCCAGCAGCTTCGGGACGGTCTCTAATGAAAAACTGTTTTTT
v_gene: TRBV30; d_gene: NA; abundance: NA; j_gene: TRBJ1-5; CDR3aa: CAWTPSGENQPQHF; CDR3nt: TGTGCCTGGACCCCGAGCGGGGAAAATCAGCCCCAGCATTTT
v_gene: TRBV30; d_gene: NA; abundance: many; j_gene: TRBJ2-2; CDR3aa: CAWIKGGNTGELFF; CDR3nt: TGTGCCTGGATCAAGGGCGGTAACACCGGGGAGCTGTTTTTT
v_gene: TRBV20-1; d_gene: NA; abundance: NA; j_gene: TRBJ1-5; CDR3aa: CSAVGDDWGELPQHF; CDR3nt: TGCAGTGCCGTCGGAGACGACTGGGGAGAGCTGCCCCAGCATTTT
v_gene: TRBV6-2/TRBV6-3; d_gene: NA; abundance: many; j_gene: TRBJ1-1; CDR3aa: CASRLRVATEAFF; CDR3nt: TGTGCCAGCAGACTGCGGGTTGCCACTGAAGCTTTCTTT
v_gene: TRBV27; d_gene: NA; abundance: few; j_gene: TRBJ2-7; CDR3aa: CASSFERNEQYF; CDR3nt: TGTGCCAGCAGTTTTGAACGGAACGAGCAGTACTTC
v_gene: TRBV5-1; d_gene: TRBD1; abundance: few; j_gene: TRBJ2-7; CDR3aa: CASTGTGSTYEQYF; CDR3nt: TGCGCCAGCACAGGGACAGGGTCGACCTACGAGCAGTACTTC
v_gene: TRBV30; d_gene: TRBD1; abundance: few; j_gene: TRBJ1-4; CDR3aa: CAWSVAGGSEKLFF; CDR3nt: TGTGCCTGGAGTGTTGCAGGGGGTAGTGAAAAACTGTTTTTT
v_gene: TRBV27; d_gene: TRBD1; abundance: many; j_gene: TRBJ2-5; CDR3aa: CASSLGQGAKTQYF; CDR3nt: TGTGCCAGCAGTCTTGGACAGGGGGCGAAGACCCAGTACTTC
v_gene: TRBV27; d_gene: TRBD1; abundance: many; j_gene: TRBJ2-7; CDR3aa: CASSRTGSSYEQYF; CDR3nt: TGTGCCTCTTCAAGGACAGGGAGCTCCTACGAGCAGTACTTC
v_gene: TRBV10-3; d_gene: TRBD2; abundance: NA; j_gene: TRBJ2-2; CDR3aa: CATITGTSGRAAGELFF; CDR3nt: TGTGCCACGATCACCGGGACTAGCGGGAGGGCAGCCGGGGAGCTGTTTTTT
v_gene: TRBV3-1; d_gene: NA; abundance: many; j_gene: TRBJ2-7; CDR3aa: CASSARDRPTYEQYF; CDR3nt: TGTGCCAGCAGCGCACGCGACAGGCCTACCTACGAGCAGTACTTC
v_gene: TRBV20-1; d_gene: NA; abundance: many; j_gene: TRBJ1-2; CDR3aa: CSAPGADAYGYTF; CDR3nt: TGCAGTGCCCCGGGAGCTGACGCCTATGGCTACACCTTC
v_gene: TRBV28; d_gene: NA; abundance: many; j_gene: TRBJ2-5; CDR3aa: CASSPRGVVETQYF; CDR3nt: TGTGCCAGCAGTCCCCGGGGAGTAGTGGAGACCCAGTACTTC
v_gene: TRBV4-1; d_gene: TRBD2; abundance: few; j_gene: TRBJ2-7; CDR3aa: CASSQDRGGSYEQYF; CDR3nt: TGCGCCAGCAGCCAAGATAGGGGCGGGAGCTACGAGCAGTACTTC
v_gene: TRBV19; d_gene: TRBD1; abundance: few; j_gene: TRBJ2-6; CDR3aa: CASSLPGQGNGANVLTF; CDR3nt: TGTGCCAGTAGTCTTCCGGGACAGGGTAACGGGGCCAACGTCCTGACTTTC
v_gene: TRBV25-1; d_gene: NA; abundance: NA; j_gene: TRBJ1-2; CDR3aa: CASKHSNYGYTF; CDR3nt: TGTGCCAGCAAGCACTCTAACTATGGCTACACCTTC
v_gene: TRBV7-2; d_gene: NA; abundance: many; j_gene: TRBJ2-5; CDR3aa: CASSLVILQETQYF; CDR3nt: TGTGCCAGCAGCTTAGTCATATTACAAGAGACCCAGTACTTC
v_gene: TRBV5-1; d_gene: NA; abundance: many; j_gene: TRBJ1-1; CDR3aa: CASSFSKNTEAFF; CDR3nt: TGCGCCAGCAGCTTCAGCAAGAACACTGAAGCTTTCTTT
v_gene: TRBV7-3; d_gene: NA; abundance: few; j_gene: TRBJ2-5; CDR3aa: CASSTLVGETQYF; CDR3nt: TGTGCCAGCAGCACCCTGGTCGGAGAGACCCAGTACTTC
v_gene: TRBV12-3/TRBV12-4; d_gene: TRBD1; abundance: many; j_gene: TRBJ1-5; CDR3aa: CASSLGQGGKPQHF; CDR3nt: TGTGCCAGCAGTTTAGGACAGGGTGGAAAGCCCCAGCATTTT
v_gene: TRBV13; d_gene: NA; abundance: many; j_gene: TRBJ2-7; CDR3aa: CASSLGFMSYEQYF; CDR3nt: TGTGCCAGCAGCTTAGGTTTTATGTCTTACGAGCAGTACTTC
v_gene: TRBV25-1; d_gene: NA; abundance: many; j_gene: TRBJ2-5; CDR3aa: CASSDQGRQETQYF; CDR3nt: TGTGCCAGCAGTGATCAGGGCAGACAAGAGACCCAGTACTTC
v_gene: TRBV28; d_gene: NA; abundance: many; j_gene: TRBJ1-6; CDR3aa: CASSLVGWADNSPLHF; CDR3nt: TGTGCCAGCAGTTTAGTGGGATGGGCGGATAATTCACCCCTCCACTTT
v_gene: TRBV27; d_gene: TRBD2; abundance: few; j_gene: TRBJ2-1; CDR3aa: CASRQGLAGTLNEQFF; CDR3nt: TGTGCCAGCAGACAGGGACTAGCGGGGACCCTCAATGAGCAGTTCTTC
v_gene: TRBV9; d_gene: NA; abundance: many; j_gene: TRBJ1-2; CDR3aa: CASSEADLGYTF; CDR3nt: TGTGCCAGCAGCGAGGCTGACTTGGGCTACACCTTC
v_gene: TRBV7-2; d_gene: TRBD2; abundance: many; j_gene: TRBJ2-7; CDR3aa: CASSLAVGSGSYEQYF; CDR3nt: TGTGCCAGCAGCTTAGCGGTCGGTAGCGGGAGCTACGAGCAGTACTTC
v_gene: TRBV5-1; d_gene: TRBD2; abundance: NA; j_gene: TRBJ2-7; CDR3aa: CASSLMGTGGNSYEQYF; CDR3nt: TGCGCCAGCAGCTTGATGGGAACGGGAGGGAACTCCTACGAGCAGTACTTC
v_gene: TRBV6-4; d_gene: NA; abundance: few; j_gene: TRBJ1-1; CDR3aa: CASSPFVGNTEAFF; CDR3nt: TGTGCCAGCAGCCCCTTTGTGGGGAACACTGAAGCTTTCTTT
v_gene: TRBV7-2; d_gene: TRBD1; abundance: many; j_gene: TRBJ2-1; CDR3aa: CASSLRRKGTGTGVYNEQFF; CDR3nt: TGTGCCAGCAGCTTACGTCGAAAAGGTACCGGGACAGGAGTATACAATGAGCAGTTCTTC
v_gene: TRBV5-5; d_gene: NA; abundance: many; j_gene: TRBJ1-2; CDR3aa: CASSLGRQVHYGYTF; CDR3nt: TGTGCCAGCAGCTTGGGTCGCCAGGTCCACTATGGCTACACCTTC
v_gene: TRBV29-1; d_gene: TRBD1; abundance: once; j_gene: TRBJ2-2; CDR3aa: CSVVSQGSPGELFF; CDR3nt: TGCAGCGTTGTATCACAGGGGAGTCCCGGGGAGCTGTTTTTT
v_gene: TRBV5-8; d_gene: TRBD1; abundance: few; j_gene: TRBJ2-6; CDR3aa: CASSPGQVSLGGANVLTF; CDR3nt: TGTGCCAGCAGCCCCGGACAGGTTTCCCTTGGCGGGGCCAACGTCCTGACTTTC
v_gene: TRBV12-3/TRBV12-4; d_gene: TRBD1; abundance: NA; j_gene: TRBJ2-7; CDR3aa: CASSLGRGYPYEQYF; CDR3nt: TGTGCCAGCAGTTTGGGCAGGGGGTATCCCTACGAGCAGTACTTC
v_gene: TRBV9; d_gene: TRBD2; abundance: many; j_gene: TRBJ2-3; CDR3aa: CASSGSLTSGVRDTQYF; CDR3nt: TGTGCCAGCAGCGGTTCCCTGACTAGCGGGGTCCGGGATACGCAGTATTTT
v_gene: TRBV20-1; d_gene: TRBD2; abundance: many; j_gene: TRBJ2-3; CDR3aa: CSARVLAGGPAGTDTQYF; CDR3nt: TGCAGTGCTAGAGTCCTAGCGGGAGGGCCTGCGGGCACAGATACGCAGTATTTT
v_gene: TRBV20-1; d_gene: NA; abundance: few; j_gene: TRBJ1-1; CDR3aa: CSARFPWDRNTEAFF; CDR3nt: TGCAGTGCTAGATTTCCGTGGGACCGGAACACTGAAGCTTTCTTT
v_gene: TRBV7-9; d_gene: NA; abundance: NA; j_gene: TRBJ2-1; CDR3aa: CASIPFYNEQFF; CDR3nt: TGTGCCAGCATCCCCTTCTACAATGAGCAGTTCTTC
v_gene: TRBV7-2; d_gene: TRBD1; abundance: NA; j_gene: TRBJ2-7; CDR3aa: CAGSLGTGYEQYF; CDR3nt: TGTGCCGGCAGCCTTGGGACAGGTTACGAGCAGTACTTC
v_gene: TRBV20-1; d_gene: TRBD1; abundance: many; j_gene: TRBJ2-7; CDR3aa: CSASGDRAYEQYF; CDR3nt: TGCAGTGCTAGTGGGGACAGGGCCTACGAGCAGTACTTC